The 24 T cell receptor beta chains reported below all come from one sample, sequenced in a study of blood T cell repertoires in COVID-19 (dated by TCRdb to about 2020). The receptor library was made with the immunoSEQ multiplex PCR assay. TCRdb retrieved this table from immuneACCESS and kept in-frame rearrangements only. Not all clones are present; in checked studies, unresolved V genes account for under half, and no reason is known for the remainder. The sample has tens of thousands of clones on record, approximately 86% of them singletons. Jointly, the top ten make up 1.5% to 2.5% of the sample. Sequenced sample: peripheral blood. The source of these receptors is a woman of 80 years or more with active or convalescent COVID-19.

V usage is TRBV9 and J usage is TRBJ1-6; D call uncertain. The CDR3 runs to 15 residues. The germline gives CDR1 SGDLS, CDR2 YYNGEE. Trimming removed 4 bases from V and 9 bases from J, with 17 bases in between. CDR3 loop: CASSPRPSSGSPLHF. For the CDR3, the DNA is TGTGCCAGCAGCCCCCGGCCTAGTTCTGGTTCACCCCTCCACTTT.

V gene TRBV7-6 combines with J gene TRBJ1-3; 11 nucleotides match TRBD1. Germline trimming cut 5 bases from V and 0 bases from J; bases unmatched to any gene: 6. The CDR3 runs to 17 residues. CDR1 and CDR2 from the germline V gene are SGHVS and FNYEAQ. CDR3: CASSPGQGADSGNTIYF. DNA of the CDR3: TGTGCCAGCAGCCCAGGACAGGGGGCCGACTCTGGAAACACCATATATTTT. The full variable domain, its missing parts supplied by reference TRBV7-6 and TRBJ1-3, is GAGVSQSPRYKVTKRGQDVALRCDPISGHVSLYWYRQALGQGPEFLTYFNYEAQQDKSGLPNDRFSAERPEGSISTLTIQRTEQRDSAMYRCASSPGQGADSGNTIYFGEGSWLTVV.

J is TRBJ2-3 and V is TRBV6-1, with 7 bases that match TRBD1. Losses at the gene ends were 0 bases for V and 0 bases for J; bases not matched to a gene: 0. The CDR3 runs 15 residues. From germline, CDR1 is MNHNS and CDR2 SASEGT. In nucleotides, the CDR3 is TGTGCCAGCAGTGAAGCGGGACAGAGCACAGATACGCAGTATTTT. Amino acid sequence: CASSEAGQSTDTQYF.

The chain uses TRBV7-9 and TRBJ2-1; 9 bases line up with TRBD2. V dropped 3 bases and J dropped 7; count of bases not matched to a gene: 7. Germline V gene data show CDR1 as SEHNR and CDR2 as FQNEAQ (reference sequence). The CDR3 covers 15 residues. CDR3 amino acids: CASSFRGGARNEQFF. In nucleotides, the CDR3 is TGTGCCAGCAGCTTCCGCGGGGGGGCTAGGAATGAGCAGTTCTTC.

V usage is TRBV7-2 and J usage is TRBJ1-1; D is unclear. Germline V CDR1 and CDR2: SGHTA, FQGNSA. The CDR3 totals 13 residues. V lost 1 base and J lost 7, with 10 bases in between. CDR3 protein: CASSLGEGGEAFF. In nucleotides, the CDR3 is TGTGCCAGCAGCTTAGGGGAGGGAGGTGAAGCTTTCTTT. Full variable domain (rest looked up from reference TRBV7-2 and TRBJ1-1): GAGVSQSPSNKVTEKGKDVELRCDPISGHTALYWYRQSLGQGLEFLIYFQGNSAPDKSGLPSDRFSAERTGGSVSTLTIQRTQQEDSAVYLCASSLGEGGEAFFGQGTRLTVV.

The J gene is TRBJ2-3, the V gene TRBV5-6; maybe TRBD2 (6 bases). The CDR3 loop spans 17 amino acids. Per the germline V gene, CDR1 is SGHDT and CDR2 is YYEEEE. Trimming stripped 5 bases from V and 5 bases from J, with 24 bases between. The CDR3 nucleotides are TGTGCCAGCAGACATGTTAGTTCGGGACTTGAACGAGATACGCAGTATTTT. It is translated as CASRHVSSGLERDTQYF.

CDR3 region: CASSLTSTSGGRGDQYF. Here the CDR3 DNA reads TGTGCCAGCAGCCTCACCTCTACTAGCGGGGGACGGGGGGACCAGTACTTC. The chain joins TRBV7-2 to TRBJ2-5, with 11 bases that match TRBD2. V was pared by 5 bases and J by 10 bases, with 18 bases of the junction left unmatched. Germline V gene lookup returns CDR1 SGHTA and CDR2 FQGNSA. The CDR3 is 17 amino acids. Full variable domain (rest looked up from reference TRBV7-2 and TRBJ2-5): GAGVSQSPSNKVTEKGKDVELRCDPISGHTALYWYRQSLGQGLEFLIYFQGNSAPDKSGLPSDRFSAERTGGSVSTLTIQRTQQEDSAVYLCASSLTSTSGGRGDQYFGPGTRLLVL.

The rearrangement uses TRBV4-2 and TRBJ1-1, with D perhaps matching TRBD1 (6 bases). Per germline, CDR1 LGHNA and CDR2 YNFKEQ. The CDR3 length is 15 residues. V shed 0 bases and J shed 5 bases, with 13 bases lying between them. CDR3 sequence (DNA): TGTGCCAGCAGCCAAGATTTTGAGGGGGGGACTGAAGCTTTCTTT. This gives the protein CASSQDFEGGTEAFF.

V gene TRBV5-1 combines with J gene TRBJ1-6, with a possible D match to TRBD1 (5 bases). Germline CDR1 SGHRS, CDR2 YFSETQ. V shed 0 bases and J shed 16 bases, with 14 bases lying between them. This CDR3 has 13 amino acids. The CDR3, as DNA: TGCGCCAGCAGCTTGGGAGGCGACAGACCACTCCACTTT. Translating it yields CASSLGGDRPLHF.

Comments on this clone: A junction end diverges from the germline sequence, so it may reflect a read error. This chain links TRBV10-3 with TRBJ1-5; TRBD1 is a possible D gene (6 bases). Germline V lookup: CDR1 ENHRY, CDR2 SYGVKD. The CDR3 runs 14 residues. The CDR3, as DNA: TGTGTCATCAGTGATTACGGACAGAATCAGCCCCAGCATTTT. It translates to CVISDYGQNQPQHF.

The chain combines TRBV24-1 with TRBJ2-7; the match to TRBD2 covers 14 bases. The germline V gene has CDR1 KGHDR and CDR2 SFDVKD. V shed 4 bases and J 3 bases; nucleotides not matched to a gene: 4. The CDR3 length is 16 residues. CDR3 DNA: TGTGCCACCAGTGACCGACTAGCGGGAGGGGGCTACGAGCAGTACTTC. Amino acid sequence: CATSDRLAGGGYEQYF.

This chain joins TRBV10-3 and TRBJ1-6; D perhaps matches TRBD1 (5 bases). V was clipped by 3 bases and J by 10 bases, with 10 bases between them. The CDR3 runs to 13 residues. The germline V gene encodes CDR1 ENHRY and CDR2 SYGVKD. This CDR3 is CAISDRVFSPLHF. The CDR3 DNA reads TGTGCCATCAGTGACAGGGTTTTCTCACCCCTCCACTTT.

This clone has just one count. The chain employs TRBV23-1 and TRBJ2-2; TRBD1 matches 10 bases. TRBV23-1 is identified as an open reading frame with a role that is uncertain. Unmatched junction bases numbered 8, after V lost 0 bases and J lost 7 bases. The CDR3 consists of 17 residues. This CDR3 reads CASSQSSRDRGGGELFF. As DNA, the CDR3 is TGCGCCAGCAGTCAATCCTCACGGGACAGGGGCGGCGGGGAGCTGTTTTTT.

The chain carries TRBV6-5 and TRBJ2-2; 11 bases map to TRBD2. CDR1 is MNHEY, CDR2 SVGAGI, per germline. This CDR3 is built from 14 residues. The junction had 8 bases not matched to a gene; V was cut back by 9 bases and J by 8 bases. CDR3 DNA sequence: TGTGCCAGTGCGTTAGCGGGAGGGCCGGGGGAGCTGTTTTTT. It specifies CASALAGGPGELFF.

The V call is TRBV21-1, the J call TRBJ1-4; TRBD1, the D gene given by the table, was not confirmed from the DNA. TRBV21-1 is a listed pseudogene. The CDR3 consists of 18 residues. CDR3 amino acids: CASSKVRDRGTTNEKLFF. In DNA form, the CDR3 reads TGTGCCAGCAGCAAAGTTAGGGACAGGGGAACAACTAATGAAAAACTGTTTTTT.

This chain links TRBV18 with TRBJ2-7, with D possibly matching TRBD2 (5 bases). This CDR3 is built from 12 residues. V gave up 3 bases and J gave up 7 bases, with 10 bases separating them. Germline V gene sequence: CDR1 KGHSH, CDR2 LQKENI. CDR3 sequence reads: CASSPFGGEQYF. CDR3 coding DNA: TGTGCCAGCTCACCGTTCGGAGGAGAGCAGTACTTC.

Written as DNA, the CDR3 is TGTGCCAGCAGCTTTAGGCAGGGGAACTCACCCCTCCACTTT. Its protein is CASSFRQGNSPLHF. This chain joins TRBV5-8 and TRBJ1-6; a possible D gene is TRBD1 (6 bases). The CDR3 has 14 residues. Germline CDR1 reads SGHTS; CDR2 reads YDEGEE. V lost 2 bases and J lost 10, with 13 bases in between.

This chain connects TRBV27 to TRBJ2-2; D remains ambiguous. Germline loops: CDR1 MNHEY, CDR2 SMNVEV (reference sequence). This CDR3 has 15 amino acids. The germline V and J ends were trimmed by 0 bases and 7 bases, with 12 bases remaining between them. The CDR3 DNA reads as TGTGCCAGCAGTTTATCTTACCGATTACTCGGGGAGCTGTTTTTT. Translated: CASSLSYRLLGELFF.

The V call is TRBV5-1, the J call TRBJ2-7; a possible D gene is TRBD2 (5 bases). The CDR3 totals 13 residues. V was pared by 0 bases and J by 2 bases, with 6 bases between. Germline CDR1 and CDR2: SGHRS and YFSETQ. This CDR3 is CASSLAGTYEQYF. DNA for the CDR3: TGCGCCAGCAGCTTGGCCGGGACCTACGAGCAGTACTTC.

V and J are TRBV7-3 and TRBJ2-3; 9 bases map to TRBD1. The CDR3 is 18 amino acids. The V and J ends lost 1 base and 3 bases, in that order; junction bases with no gene match: 11. Germline V lookup: CDR1 SGHTA, CDR2 FQGTGA. CDR3 in amino acids: CASSLRGTTGGRTDTQYF. CDR3 bases: TGTGCCAGCAGCTTAAGGGGGACTACAGGGGGCCGTACAGATACGCAGTATTTT.

The J gene is TRBJ1-2, the V gene TRBV7-9; D perhaps matches TRBD1 (6 bases). V was pared by 5 bases and J by 7 bases, with 14 bases between. CDR1 is SEHNR, CDR2 FQNEAQ, per germline (reference sequence). The CDR3 has 13 residues. The CDR3 region has the DNA TGTGCCAGCAGCGAGCAGGGGATCAGTGGCTACACCTTC. Translating it yields CASSEQGISGYTF.

The genes are TRBV5-4 and TRBJ2-5, with D possibly matching TRBD2 (6 bases). From germline, CDR1 is SGHNT and CDR2 YYREEE (reference sequence). The CDR3 is made up of 14 amino acids. The germline V and J ends were trimmed by 2 bases and 3 bases, with 11 bases remaining between them. CDR3 DNA sequence: TGTGCCAGCAGCTTAACTAGCAGTGAAGAGACCCAGTACTTC. Its translation: CASSLTSSEETQYF.

Of note for this clone: Other DNA variants within this sample encode the same CDR3. V and J are TRBV7-2 and TRBJ1-2, with 9 bases lining up with TRBD1. The V gene end was trimmed by 4 bases and the J gene end by 6 bases; junction bases not matched to a gene: 3. The CDR3 has 13 amino acids. Germline lookup yields CDR1 SGHTA and CDR2 FQGNSA. CDR3 sequence (DNA): TGTGCCAGCAGCTCCCGGACAGGGGATGGCTACACCTTC. The encoded protein is CASSSRTGDGYTF.

The chain carries TRBV19 and TRBJ2-1, with 9 bases lining up with TRBD2. V was clipped by 5 bases and J by 0 bases; unmatched bases: 2. Germline CDR1 is LNHDA and CDR2 is SQIVND (reference sequence). The CDR3 sequence is 15 residues long. The CDR3 loop is CASSSSGDSYNEQFF. CDR3 DNA: TGTGCCAGTAGTTCTAGCGGGGACTCCTACAATGAGCAGTTCTTC.